The present TCR beta chain was sequenced within a study of blood T cell repertoires in COVID-19. Study-wide background: COVID-19 samples collected from the United States, Italy and Spain covered acute and convalescent phases. The cDNA or gDNA used as material had been derived from T cells, B-cell-depleted T cells, or PBMCs.

In the original workflow: Scientists estimated how many nucleated cells there were by amplifying reference gene primers. Method: immunoSEQ multiplex PCR; TCRdb's copy keeps in-frame clones and lacks some. That table gives V, J and clone size, and the DNA gave D and trimming. The top ten hold about a sixth of the sample, which has about 59,000 clones, roughly 85% seen once. CDR3 length: 16 residues. Trimming took 6 bases from V and 3 from J, leaving 19 bases between them. Per germline, CDR1 MNHNY and CDR2 SVGAGI (reference sequence). Sequencing used peripheral blood. The receptor's source is a human donor in a cohort sampled during active COVID-19. This chain uses TRBV6-6 with TRBJ2-3; D not resolved. Here the CDR3 reads CASSTARTRPTDTQYF. The CDR3 bases are TGTGCCAGCAGCACAGCACGAACAAGACCGACAGATACGCAGTATTTT.